The entry below gives a single T cell receptor (beta chain) sequence along with its context. Its antigen is currently unknown. The CDR3 has 15 residues. The germline gives CDR1 MNHEY, CDR2 SMNVEV (reference sequence). J gave up 0 bases and V 8 bases, and 6 bases lay outside the gene matches. Clones were sequenced by immunoSEQ multiplex PCR, and TCRdb holds only the in-frame ones, with some missing. The table lists 200,000 or so clones, 84% of them singletons, with under 7.5% in the top ten. The data originate from a study of cytomegalovirus exposure and HLA in healthy donors. Points from the study as a whole: The classifier reportedly diagnosed cytomegalovirus status with high specificity and sensitivity.

The sequencing sample was made of PBMCs. This receptor was identified in a man aged 18 to 29 in good health and CMV-seropositive. The chain combines TRBV27 with TRBJ2-7; 11 bases are a match to TRBD2. Written as DNA, the CDR3 is TGTGCCAGCTCTCGGACTAGCGGGTTCTCCTACGAGCAGTACTTC. Protein product: CASSRTSGFSYEQYF.